Listed below are T cell receptor beta chains from one sample, sequenced in a study of cytomegalovirus exposure and HLA in healthy donors. Generated by immunoSEQ multiplex PCR, the TCRdb table keeps only in-frame clones and is missing some. The sample lists 37,000 or so clones; about four fifths were seen once. The sample taken for sequencing was PBMCs. The receptor source for this set is a woman aged 40 to 50 in good health and CMV-seronegative. Each CDR3 is given with its conserved first and last residue. A D gene is named only where the DNA matches it firmly. Clone size, where shown, is once, few, many, or a class for clones that have expanded.

>TRBV27|-|TRBJ1-2|-
CASSLSGTSYGYTF
TGTGCCAGCAGTTTATCGGGGACAAGCTATGGCTACACCTTC
>TRBV5-5|-|TRBJ1-6|-
CASSPRVLNSPLHF
TGTGCCAGCAGCCCCCGGGTCCTTAATTCACCCCTCCACTTT
>TRBV2|-|TRBJ1-3|-
CASSQARGGNTIYF
TGTGCCAGCAGCCAAGCGAGGGGGGGTAACACCATATATTTT
>TRBV7-8|-|TRBJ2-5|TRBD2
CASSFRTSGGGQETQYF
TGTGCCAGCAGCTTTCGGACTAGCGGGGGGGGCCAAGAGACCCAGTACTTC
>TRBV7-2|-|TRBJ1-5|TRBD1
CASSGRTGENQPQHF
TGTGCCAGCAGCGGGAGGACAGGGGAGAATCAGCCCCAGCATTTT
>TRBV6-6|-|TRBJ1-2|-
CASRFRQDYGYTF
TGTGCCAGCAGATTTAGACAAGACTATGGCTACACCTTC
>TRBV6-5|-|TRBJ1-6|-
CASSYYPSSYNSPLHF
TGTGCCAGCAGTTACTACCCCAGCTCCTATAATTCACCCCTCCACTTT
>TRBV7-7|-|TRBJ1-1|-
CASSLATGTEAFF
TGTGCTAGCAGCTTAGCGACGGGCACTGAAGCTTTCTTT
>TRBV5-4|-|TRBJ2-2|TRBD2
CASSPGLAFNTGELFF
TGTGCCAGCAGCCCGGGACTAGCTTTCAACACCGGGGAGCTGTTTTTT
>TRBV6-5|-|TRBJ1-2|TRBD1
CASSRDRGKDGYTF
TGTGCCAGCAGTCGGGACAGGGGAAAGGATGGCTACACCTTC
>TRBV7-2|-|TRBJ2-5|TRBD1
CASSLNRGRWETQYF
TGTGCCAGCAGCTTAAACAGGGGGCGTTGGGAGACCCAGTACTTC
>TRBV5-4|once|TRBJ2-2|-
CASSGGGELFF
TGTGCCAGCAGCGGAGGCGGGGAGCTGTTTTTT
>TRBV5-4|-|TRBJ2-3|TRBD2
CASSLASGNTDTQYF
TGTGCCAGCAGCTTGGCTAGCGGAAACACAGATACGCAGTATTTT
>TRBV27|once|TRBJ2-1|-
CASVLAGSGEQFF
TGTGCCAGCGTGTTGGCAGGGTCGGGTGAGCAGTTCTTC
>TRBV7-9|-|TRBJ1-2|TRBD1
CASSLPERGREGYTF
TGTGCCAGCAGCTTACCGGAAAGGGGGCGCGAGGGCTACACCTTC
>TRBV6-5|-|TRBJ2-7|TRBD1
CASSYLRTGGNEQYF
TGTGCCAGCAGTTACCTCCGGACAGGGGGCAACGAGCAGTACTTC
>TRBV6-1|-|TRBJ2-2|TRBD2
CASSELAGGTGELFF
TGTGCCAGCAGTGAACTAGCGGGGGGCACCGGGGAGCTGTTTTTT
>TRBV5-4|-|TRBJ2-1|TRBD1
CASSLGQGDEQFF
TGTGCCAGCAGCTTGGGACAGGGGGATGAGCAGTTCTTC
>TRBV4-2|once|TRBJ2-3|TRBD2
CASSPGRVNTDTQYF
TGTGCCAGCAGCCCTGGGAGGGTGAACACAGATACGCAGTATTTT
>TRBV13|-|TRBJ2-7|-
CASSLVQNSYEQYF
TGTGCCAGCAGCTTGGTACAGAACTCCTACGAGCAGTACTTC
>TRBV7-8|-|TRBJ2-7|-
CASSSGVGTSFREQYF
TGTGCCAGCAGCTCAGGGGTCGGGACCTCGTTTCGGGAGCAGTACTTC
>TRBV10-3|-|TRBJ1-1|TRBD1
CAISESSGGIVPEAFF
TGTGCCATCAGTGAGTCGTCAGGGGGGATCGTCCCTGAAGCTTTCTTT
>TRBV25-1|-|TRBJ2-1|TRBD1
CASSGGQNEQFF
TGTGCCAGCAGTGGGGGACAGAATGAGCAGTTCTTC
>TRBV11-3|once|TRBJ2-1|TRBD2
CASSFSGGANEQFF
TGTGCCAGCAGCTTTAGCGGGGGGGCCAATGAGCAGTTCTTC
>TRBV28|once|TRBJ2-3|-
CASSPRGTSTDTQYF
TGTGCCAGCAGCCCCCGGGGGACCAGCACAGATACGCAGTATTTT
>TRBV7-2|-|TRBJ2-1|TRBD2
CASSFVAGPVTDEQFF
TGTGCCAGCAGCTTCGTAGCGGGGCCTGTGACGGATGAGCAGTTCTTC
>TRBV6-6|-|TRBJ2-3|TRBD2
CASSYAGVLPDTQYF
TGTGCCAGCAGTTACGCGGGGGTTCTGCCAGATACGCAGTATTTT
>TRBV6-5|-|TRBJ2-1|TRBD2
CASSARGGFDNEQFF
TGTGCCAGCAGTGCGCGGGGGGGCTTCGACAATGAGCAGTTCTTC
>TRBV7-9|-|TRBJ1-2|-
CASSPDGGGGYGYTF
TGTGCCAGCAGCCCCGACGGTGGGGGCGGCTATGGCTACACCTTC
>TRBV28|-|TRBJ1-2|-
CASSLEGRANYGYTF
TGTGCCAGCAGTTTAGAGGGGAGGGCTAACTATGGCTACACCTTC
>TRBV2|once|TRBJ1-3|TRBD1
CASSPSLDRGNTIYF
TGTGCCAGCAGCCCCTCCTTGGACAGGGGCAACACCATATATTTT
>TRBV2|-|TRBJ2-3|TRBD2
CASRNSGGSTDTQYF
TGTGCCAGCAGGAATAGCGGGGGGAGCACAGATACGCAGTATTTT
>TRBV19|-|TRBJ2-5|-
CASSIVAAYQETQYF
TGTGCCAGTAGTATAGTGGCAGCGTACCAAGAGACCCAGTACTTC
>TRBV19|once|TRBJ1-5|TRBD1
CASSIGTVDQPQHF
TGTGCCAGTAGCATCGGGACAGTCGATCAGCCCCAGCATTTT
>TRBV7-9|once|TRBJ1-2|-
CASSPPGGIWGYTF
TGTGCCAGCAGCCCCCCCGGGGGGATCTGGGGCTACACCTTC
>TRBV5-4|-|TRBJ1-1|-
CASSPPTGNSIGTEAFF
TGTGCCAGCAGCCCACCAACAGGGAATAGTATTGGTACTGAAGCTTTCTTT
>TRBV4-2|once|TRBJ2-1|TRBD2
CASSLRLAGGPNEQFF
TGTGCCAGCAGCTTAAGACTAGCGGGGGGGCCGAATGAGCAGTTCTTC
>TRBV28|-|TRBJ1-6|TRBD1
CASRRTGLNSPLHF
TGTGCCAGCAGACGGACAGGGTTGAATTCACCCCTCCACTTT
>TRBV25-1|-|TRBJ2-3|TRBD2
CASSDPGTNPTDTQYF
TGTGCCAGCAGTGATCCCGGGACTAACCCAACAGATACGCAGTATTTT
>TRBV7-2|-|TRBJ2-7|TRBD1
CASSLVGTGSSYEQYF
TGTGCCAGCAGCTTAGTTGGGACAGGTTCCTCATACGAGCAGTACTTC
>TRBV5-1|few|TRBJ2-7|-
CASSLDKPDYEQYF
TGCGCCAGCAGCCTCGACAAGCCGGACTACGAGCAGTACTTC
>TRBV2|-|TRBJ2-5|TRBD2
CASTRTSGEGETQYF
TGTGCCAGCACCCGGACTAGCGGGGAGGGGGAGACCCAGTACTTC
>TRBV5-1|-|TRBJ2-1|TRBD1
CASSGLGGKNEQFF
TGCGCCAGCAGCGGCCTAGGGGGCAAGAATGAGCAGTTCTTC
>TRBV7-2|once|TRBJ1-1|-
CASSSRATGLAFF
TGTGCCAGCAGCTCACGAGCCACAGGTTTGGCTTTCTTT
>TRBV5-1|-|TRBJ2-5|-
CASSPNLMGAETQYF
TGCGCCAGCAGCCCAAACTTAATGGGGGCCGAGACCCAGTACTTC
>TRBV6-4|few|TRBJ2-2|-
CASSDSSTGELFF
TGTGCCAGCAGTGACTCGAGCACCGGGGAGCTGTTTTTT
>TRBV6-4|-|TRBJ2-3|TRBD2
CASSATSGGPTDTQYF
TGTGCCAGCAGTGCTACTAGCGGGGGGCCCACAGATACGCAGTATTTT
>TRBV6-5|-|TRBJ1-1|-
CASSNRVTEAFF
TGTGCCAGCAGCAACAGGGTGACTGAAGCTTTCTTT
>TRBV7-2|-|TRBJ1-1|-
CASSPLLGANTEAFF
TGTGCCAGCAGCCCCCTGTTGGGCGCGAACACTGAAGCTTTCTTT
>TRBV6-1|once|TRBJ1-2|TRBD1
CASLRTGGSGYTF
TGTGCCAGCCTAAGGACAGGGGGGAGTGGCTACACCTTC
>TRBV2|-|TRBJ1-2|TRBD1
CASSLTGRNGYTF
TGTGCCAGCAGCTTGACAGGGAGGAATGGCTACACCTTC
>TRBV27|-|TRBJ2-1|TRBD2
CASSSFTSGDNEQFF
TGTGCCAGCAGTTCCTTCACTAGCGGGGATAATGAGCAGTTCTTC
>TRBV29-1|-|TRBJ2-3|TRBD2
CSVETGRGSTDTQYF
TGCAGCGTTGAAACGGGGCGGGGGAGCACAGATACGCAGTATTTT
>TRBV2|-|TRBJ1-2|TRBD1
CASSGDRIYGYTF
TGTGCCAGCAGCGGGGACAGGATCTATGGCTACACCTTC
>TRBV5-6|-|TRBJ2-1|TRBD1
CASSLVDRVRNEQFF
TGTGCCAGCAGCTTGGTGGACAGGGTTCGCAATGAGCAGTTCTTC